These T cell receptor beta chains were read from a single sample in a study of blood T cell repertoires in COVID-19. The assay was immunoSEQ multiplex PCR, and TCRdb's table has in-frame clones only and misses some. The table has approximately 110,000 clones, 80% to 90% seen once. Material: peripheral blood. The receptors originated from a human donor in a cohort sampled during active COVID-19. Each CDR3 is given with its conserved first and last residue. Each record gives: D gene, V gene, J gene, clone size, CDR3 protein, CDR3 DNA. The D gene is left open where the match is weak. Expanded clones are given a class, and other clones once, few, many or no size at all.

D gene: NA
V gene: TRBV7-9
J gene: TRBJ2-5
clone size: NA
CDR3 protein: CASSLIGTSGETQYF
CDR3 DNA: TGTGCCAGCAGCTTAATCGGAACCAGCGGGGAGACCCAGTACTTC

D gene: NA
V gene: TRBV7-2
J gene: TRBJ1-6
clone size: NA
CDR3 protein: CASSFISSPLHF
CDR3 DNA: TGTGCCAGCAGCTTTATTAGCTCACCCCTCCACTTT

D gene: NA
V gene: TRBV27
J gene: TRBJ2-3
clone size: NA
CDR3 protein: CASSLTVGTLAGDTQYF
CDR3 DNA: TGTGCCAGCAGTTTAACAGTAGGGACATTGGCAGGAGATACGCAGTATTTT

D gene: NA
V gene: TRBV5-6
J gene: TRBJ1-5
clone size: NA
CDR3 protein: CASSSNGVGNQPQHF
CDR3 DNA: TGTGCCAGCAGCTCAAACGGGGTCGGCAATCAGCCCCAGCATTTT

D gene: NA
V gene: TRBV9
J gene: TRBJ2-1
clone size: NA
CDR3 protein: CASSVVGGGAYNEQFF
CDR3 DNA: TGTGCCAGCAGCGTAGTTGGGGGCGGCGCCTACAATGAGCAGTTCTTC

D gene: NA
V gene: TRBV6-1
J gene: TRBJ1-2
clone size: NA
CDR3 protein: CASSEWGRDSYGYTF
CDR3 DNA: TGTGCCAGCAGTGAATGGGGCAGGGATTCCTATGGCTACACCTTC

D gene: TRBD2
V gene: TRBV13
J gene: TRBJ2-5
clone size: NA
CDR3 protein: CASSLVERGSQETQYF
CDR3 DNA: TGTGCCAGCAGCTTAGTCGAGCGGGGGTCCCAAGAGACCCAGTACTTC

D gene: NA
V gene: TRBV15
J gene: TRBJ1-1
clone size: NA
CDR3 protein: CATSRQNGGKPPEAFF
CDR3 DNA: TGTGCCACCAGCAGACAGAACGGGGGGAAACCCCCTGAAGCTTTCTTT

D gene: NA
V gene: TRBV29-1
J gene: TRBJ1-1
clone size: NA
CDR3 protein: CSVGPGEGFAFF
CDR3 DNA: TGCAGCGTTGGTCCAGGAGAGGGTTTCGCTTTCTTT

D gene: NA
V gene: TRBV5-6
J gene: TRBJ2-5
clone size: once
CDR3 protein: CASSLAARGIGETQYF
CDR3 DNA: TGTGCCAGCAGCTTGGCCGCGCGGGGAATTGGGGAGACCCAGTACTTC

D gene: NA
V gene: TRBV5-1
J gene: TRBJ2-7
clone size: NA
CDR3 protein: CASSLGPLYEQYF
CDR3 DNA: TGCGCCAGCAGCTTGGGGCCCCTCTACGAGCAGTACTTC

D gene: TRBD2
V gene: TRBV5-3
J gene: TRBJ2-7
clone size: NA
CDR3 protein: CARSLNGTSGSPHEQYF
CDR3 DNA: TGTGCCAGAAGCTTAAACGGGACTAGCGGGAGCCCCCACGAGCAGTACTTC

D gene: TRBD2
V gene: TRBV6-5
J gene: TRBJ2-7
clone size: NA
CDR3 protein: CASSYGGGSYYEQYF
CDR3 DNA: TGTGCCAGCAGTTATGGAGGCGGGAGTTACTACGAGCAGTACTTC

D gene: NA
V gene: TRBV5-4
J gene: TRBJ2-3
clone size: NA
CDR3 protein: CASSTQGTDTQYF
CDR3 DNA: TGTGCCAGCAGCACTCAAGGCACAGATACGCAGTATTTT

D gene: NA
V gene: TRBV7-2
J gene: TRBJ2-7
clone size: NA
CDR3 protein: CASSLFMGGEQYF
CDR3 DNA: TGTGCCAGCAGCTTATTTATGGGCGGGGAGCAGTACTTC

D gene: NA
V gene: TRBV7-2
J gene: TRBJ2-1
clone size: NA
CDR3 protein: CASSPVVSGYNEQFF
CDR3 DNA: TGTGCCAGCAGCCCGGTGGTGAGCGGGTACAATGAGCAGTTCTTC

D gene: NA
V gene: TRBV19
J gene: TRBJ1-2
clone size: NA
CDR3 protein: CASRQGGLYGYTF
CDR3 DNA: TGTGCCAGTAGGCAGGGTGGCCTCTATGGCTACACCTTC

D gene: NA
V gene: TRBV5-4
J gene: TRBJ2-3
clone size: NA
CDR3 protein: CASRILSVDTQYF
CDR3 DNA: TGTGCCAGCAGAATATTATCTGTCGATACGCAGTATTTT

D gene: NA
V gene: TRBV15
J gene: TRBJ2-4
clone size: NA
CDR3 protein: CATSRAAGKNIQYF
CDR3 DNA: TGTGCCACCAGCAGAGCCGCAGGGAAAAACATTCAGTACTTC

D gene: TRBD1
V gene: TRBV28
J gene: TRBJ1-1
clone size: NA
CDR3 protein: CASIMGQGGRTEAFF
CDR3 DNA: TGTGCCAGCATTATGGGACAGGGGGGGCGGACTGAAGCTTTCTTT

D gene: NA
V gene: TRBV11-1
J gene: TRBJ2-5
clone size: NA
CDR3 protein: CASSPNQETQYF
CDR3 DNA: TGTGCCAGCAGCCCCAACCAAGAGACCCAGTACTTC

D gene: NA
V gene: TRBV19
J gene: TRBJ2-3
clone size: NA
CDR3 protein: CASSIPRTSTDTQYF
CDR3 DNA: TGTGCCAGTAGTATCCCACGAACTAGCACAGATACGCAGTATTTT

D gene: TRBD2
V gene: TRBV11-2
J gene: TRBJ2-7
clone size: NA
CDR3 protein: CASSSPTSGTYEQYF
CDR3 DNA: TGTGCCAGCAGCTCGCCGACTAGCGGGACCTACGAGCAGTACTTC

D gene: TRBD2
V gene: TRBV9
J gene: TRBJ2-1
clone size: NA
CDR3 protein: CASSGEGTRDANEQFF
CDR3 DNA: TGTGCCAGCAGCGGGGAGGGGACTAGGGATGCCAATGAGCAGTTCTTC

D gene: TRBD2
V gene: TRBV4-1
J gene: TRBJ2-7
clone size: NA
CDR3 protein: CASSPSGLAETYEQYF
CDR3 DNA: TGCGCCAGCAGCCCGTCGGGACTAGCGGAAACCTACGAGCAGTACTTC

D gene: TRBD2
V gene: TRBV24-1
J gene: TRBJ2-1
clone size: NA
CDR3 protein: CATVASGNNEQFF
CDR3 DNA: TGTGCCACCGTCGCTAGCGGAAACAATGAGCAGTTCTTC

D gene: TRBD2
V gene: TRBV6-6
J gene: TRBJ2-3
clone size: NA
CDR3 protein: CASSWTSGMDTQYF
CDR3 DNA: TGTGCCAGCAGTTGGACTAGCGGGATGGATACGCAGTATTTT

D gene: NA
V gene: TRBV5-6
J gene: TRBJ1-3
clone size: NA
CDR3 protein: CASSLPLRDSGNTIYF
CDR3 DNA: TGTGCCAGCAGCTTACCCCTACGGGACTCTGGAAACACCATATATTTT